Below are 15 T cell receptor beta chains sequenced from a single sample in a study of OX40 agonist ivuxolimab in advanced cancers. Profiled with immunoSEQ multiplex PCR; TCRdb holds only in-frame clones, not every one. This table holds more than 65,000 clones, about 83% found once. The starting material was CD4+ or CD8+ T cells sorted from blood, obtained in a trial of the OX40 agonist ivuxolimab. The receptors were gathered from an adult with an advanced solid tumor such as melanoma, head and neck, liver or kidney cancer.

The chain uses TRBV11-3 and TRBJ1-5; 7 nucleotides line up with TRBD1. V was pared by 5 bases and J by 4 bases, with 5 bases of the junction left unmatched. The CDR3 covers 14 residues. The germline CDR1 and CDR2 sequences are SGHNT and YENEEA. CDR3 nucleotide sequence: TGTGCCAGCAGCGTACTACAGGGGAATCAGCCCCAGCATTTT. This codes for CASSVLQGNQPQHF.

The chain links TRBV27 to TRBJ1-2; D is perhaps TRBD1 (6 bases). Germline V gives CDR1 MNHEY, CDR2 SMNVEV (reference sequence). The CDR3 is 13 residues long. Trimming shortened V by 3 bases and J by 6 bases, and 11 bases separated the two germline ends. The CDR3 reads CASSFRAGDGYTF. DNA of the CDR3: TGTGCCAGCAGTTTCCGGGCAGGGGATGGCTACACCTTC.

The rearrangement joins TRBV19 to TRBJ2-4; D perhaps matches TRBD2 (6 bases). This CDR3 is built from 14 residues. Looked up from germline, CDR1 is LNHDA and CDR2 is SQIVND (reference sequence). V lost 3 bases, J lost 15 bases, and 21 bases lay in between. Here the CDR3 reads CASSIKGDSPLRYF. The CDR3 DNA is TGTGCCAGTAGTATCAAAGGGGACTCCCCCTTGAGGTACTTC.

The genes are TRBV28 and TRBJ1-2; maybe TRBD1 (6 bases). The ends were cut back, 4 bases at V and 5 bases at J, with 11 bases in the middle. CDR1 is MDHEN and CDR2 is SYDVKM in the germline V gene. CDR3 size: 13 residues. CDR3 sequence (DNA): TGTGCCAGCAGTTATGGGGGCAAGTATGGCTACACCTTC. This sequence encodes CASSYGGKYGYTF.

The genes are TRBV29-1 and TRBJ2-7, with 7 bases fitting TRBD1. J lost 3 bases, V lost 8 bases, and 7 bases had no gene match. The CDR3 has 12 residues. Germline CDR1 reads SQVTM; CDR2 reads ANQGSEA. The CDR3 DNA reads as TGCAGCTTCCGGGACAGCCGCTACGAGCAGTACTTC. This translates into CSFRDSRYEQYF.

The J gene is TRBJ2-7, the V gene TRBV6-6; 8 bases line up with TRBD1. Germline CDR1 MNHNY, CDR2 SVGAGI (reference sequence). There are 12 residues in the CDR3. After removal of 4 bases from V and 12 bases from J, the junction contained 8 bases not matched to a gene. CDR3 in amino acids: CASSSWTGMMYF. The CDR3 DNA reads as TGTGCCAGCAGTTCGTGGACAGGGATGATGTACTTC.

The CDR3, as DNA: TGTGCCAGCAGCTTGGTCCTAGCGGGGGCATCAGATACGCAGTATTTT. Translated: CASSLVLAGASDTQYF. The chain uses TRBV5-6 and TRBJ2-3; 10 nucleotides agree with TRBD2. This CDR3 is 16 amino acids long. With V trimmed by 0 bases and J by 4 bases, 5 bases remained unmatched. Per germline, CDR1 SGHDT and CDR2 YYEEEE.

This chain links TRBV7-3 with TRBJ2-5; no clear D. This CDR3 has 14 residues. From germline, CDR1 is SGHTA and CDR2 FQGTGA. The V and J ends lost 1 base and 0 bases respectively, with 6 bases between them. The CDR3 loop reads CASSLNINQETQYF. The CDR3, as DNA: TGTGCCAGCAGCTTAAACATTAACCAAGAGACCCAGTACTTC.

The chain employs TRBV11-1 and TRBJ2-2, with D possibly TRBD1 on 6 matching bases. This CDR3 comprises 15 residues. V lost 0 bases to trimming and J lost 4 bases, with 9 bases between them. The germline V gene encodes CDR1 SGHAT and CDR2 FQDESV (reference sequence). The CDR3 loop is CASSLALGGTGELFF. CDR3 nucleotides: TGTGCCAGCAGCTTAGCGTTAGGGGGCACCGGGGAGCTGTTTTTT.

This clone was seen just once. This chain links TRBV5-1 with TRBJ2-5, with D perhaps matching TRBD2 (6 bases). Germline-derived CDR1 and CDR2 are SGHRS and YFSETQ. Trimming removed 6 bases at V and 13 bases at J, with 25 bases between. The CDR3 totals 14 residues. The CDR3 nucleotides read TGCGCCAGCACCCAATTGGAGAACGGGAGAGGTCCGTACTTC. It codes for CASTQLENGRGPYF.

This sequence joins TRBV25-1 and TRBJ1-4, with 9 bases that match TRBD1. The CDR3 consists of 14 residues. CDR1 is MGHDK and CDR2 is SYGVNS in the germline V gene. V was pared by 6 bases and J by 7 bases, with 6 bases of the junction left unmatched. CDR3 in DNA: TGTGCCAGCAGAGGGTGGGGACAGGGTGAAAAACTGTTTTTT. It specifies CASRGWGQGEKLFF.

The chain combines TRBV21-1 with TRBJ1-2; the table names TRBD1, a call not compared with the DNA. TRBV21-1 is a documented pseudogene. The CDR3 is 13 amino acids. The CDR3 spells CASSKGQSDGYTF. The CDR3 DNA follows: TGTGCCAGCAGCAAAGGCCAGTCTGATGGCTACACCTTC.

A single count supports this clone. The rearrangement links TRBV27 to TRBJ1-1, with D possibly TRBD1 on 6 matching bases. Per the germline V gene, CDR1 is MNHEY and CDR2 is SMNVEV (reference sequence). The V and J ends lost 1 base and 5 bases respectively, with 11 bases between them. The CDR3 loop spans 14 amino acids. CDR3 amino acids: CASSLYGGLTEAFF. CDR3 in DNA: TGTGCCAGCAGTTTATATGGGGGGCTTACTGAAGCTTTCTTT.

The rearrangement uses TRBV7-2 and TRBJ1-2; 9 bases fit TRBD1. Germline lookup yields CDR1 SGHTA and CDR2 FQGNSA. There are 14 residues in the CDR3. J was trimmed by 8 bases and V by 5 bases; bases with no gene match: 9. The DNA for the CDR3 is TGTGCCAGCAGCCCAAGACAGGGGGGCGAGGGCTACACCTTC. It translates to CASSPRQGGEGYTF.

This sequence joins TRBV5-6 and TRBJ1-2, with a weak D call TRBD1 (6 bases). The CDR3 consists of 13 residues. Germline V CDR1 and CDR2: SGHDT, YYEEEE. With 3 bases removed from V and 7 bases from J, the gap between germline ends came to 13 bases. CDR3 in DNA: TGTGCCAGCAGCTCGACAGGTCAGGGTGGCTACACCTTC. It specifies CASSSTGQGGYTF.